This TCR beta chain was recorded in a study of shared clonotypes between healthy human individuals. The overall study: In total, the donors were a couple of women and a few men aged 18 to 49.

Study-wide results and limits: The study found about 5% of naive CD4 clonotypes shared across a handful of donors. Sequencing depth was predicted to influence how clonotypes are shared among donors.

The table came from immunoSEQ multiplex PCR; TCRdb's copy has only in-frame clones and leaves some out. This sample has about 2.4 million clones, with around nine tenths found just once. CDR1 SGHNT and CDR2 YYREEE come from the germline V gene (reference sequence). This CDR3 has 16 amino acids. After removal of 5 bases from V and 0 bases from J, the junction contained 4 bases not matched to a gene. This clone is a singleton in its sample. Its antigen remains unidentified. This specimen includes other DNA sequences encoding the same CDR3. Sequencing was done on a sample of naive CD4+ T cells sorted from blood. The subset here: CD45RA+ positively selected. The V gene is TRBV5-4, the J gene TRBJ2-1; 11 nucleotides line up with TRBD2. The TCR originated in a man aged 18 to 30 in good health. The CDR3 here is CASSLGTSGSYNEQFF. DNA of the CDR3: TGTGCCAGCAGTTTAGGGACTAGCGGCTCCTACAATGAGCAGTTCTTC.